This TCR beta chain is drawn from a study of T cell responses to AZD1222 COVID-19 vaccine. Across the whole study: Second-dose timings of about 4 or about 12 weeks were pooled. Study-level results: Sampling that yielded the repertoires occurred only after the peak T cell response.

Details on this clone: Its antigen is currently unknown.

CDR1 is LNHDA, CDR2 SQIVND, per germline (reference sequence). Trimming removed 5 bases at V and 8 bases at J, with 12 bases between. The CDR3 totals 13 residues. TCRdb's table, derived via immunoSEQ multiplex PCR, lists solely in-frame clones and lacks some. The sample consists of over 100,000 clones, more than 75% of them appearing once. The sequenced sample was peripheral blood, obtained on day 0 of AZD1222 vaccination. This sequence originates from an adult in good health. V gene TRBV19 combines with J gene TRBJ1-4; D might be TRBD1 (5 bases). The DNA for the CDR3 is TGTGCCAGTAGTTCAGGACATGGGGAAAAACTGTTTTTT. Protein sequence: CASSSGHGEKLFF.